These 18 T cell receptor beta chains were all obtained from the same sample, sequenced in a study of T cells in Graves' hyperthyroidism and ophthalmopathy. Amplification yielded TCR beta CDR3 regions, with RNA transcripts as the source. First-round RT-PCR with HTBI primers amplified the TCR CDR3 region. TCRdb processed the multiplex PCR reads anew with MiXCR; each CDR3 protein has one entry. The table has some 600,000 distinct CDR3 sequences, 11% to 15% seen once; the top ten hold roughly 6.2%. The specimen sequenced was blood. The receptors were sampled from a woman younger than 45 with Graves' hyperthyroidism that later progressed to Graves' ophthalmopathy.

This clonotype has more than one count but fewer than ten. The chain links TRBV5-6 to TRBJ2-7; D is uncertain. Deletions cut 2 bases from V and 6 bases from J, with 18 bases between. This CDR3 region has 15 residues. CDR1 and CDR2 from the germline V gene are SGHDT and YYEEEE. CDR3 nucleotides: TGTGCCAGCAGCTTCGCCTTGGGCCTTCCAGCCGAGCAGTACTTC. The encoded protein is CASSFALGLPAEQYF.

The V gene is TRBV19, the J gene TRBJ2-3; TRBD2 aligns across 9 bases. The CDR3 has 17 amino acids. V shed 1 base, J shed 6 bases, and the junction held 11 bases outside the gene matches. Germline V CDR1 and CDR2: LNHDA, SQIVND (reference sequence). The CDR3 spells CASSIVGGGRAADTQYF. The CDR3 nucleotides read TGTGCCAGTAGTATAGTGGGGGGCGGGAGGGCCGCGGATACGCAGTATTTT. Full variable domain (missing parts from reference TRBV19 and TRBJ2-3): DGGITQSPKYLFRKEGQNVTLSCEQNLNHDAMYWYRQDPGQGLRLIYYSQIVNDFQKGDIAEGYSVSREKKESFPLTVTSAQKNPTAFYLCASSIVGGGRAADTQYFGPGTRLTVL.

This clonotype has at least ten counts. The J gene is TRBJ2-3, the V gene TRBV2; perhaps TRBD1 as D (5 bases). Germline CDR1 reads SNHLY; CDR2 reads FYNNEI. There are 12 residues in the CDR3. V shed 7 bases and J shed 4 bases, with 9 bases lying between them. The CDR3: CASTQGSDTQYF. CDR3 bases: TGTGCCAGCACGCAGGGTTCAGATACGCAGTATTTT.

The gene calls are TRBV19 and TRBJ2-1; the D gene is possibly TRBD2 (6 bases). Germline V gene data show CDR1 as LNHDA and CDR2 as SQIVND (reference sequence). There are 16 residues in the CDR3. Between the trimmed V and J ends, which lost 0 bases and 1 base, there was a span of 10 bases. The DNA for the CDR3 is TGTGCCAGTAGTATAGATAGGAGGGATTCCTACAATGAGCAGTTCTTC. Translating it yields CASSIDRRDSYNEQFF.

The chain recombines TRBV30 with TRBJ2-3; D is possibly TRBD1 (6 bases). Germline V gene data show CDR1 as GTSNPN and CDR2 as SVGIG (reference sequence). V dropped 4 bases and J dropped 8 bases, with 16 bases sitting between them. The CDR3 runs to 13 residues. CDR3 region: CAWTGGQYATQYF. CDR3 sequence (DNA): TGTGCCTGGACCGGCGGACAGTATGCTACGCAGTATTTT.

This clonotype has ten or more counts. The gene calls are TRBV24-1 and TRBJ1-6; TRBD1 is a possible D gene (5 bases). CDR3 length: 11 amino acids. Trimming took 4 bases from V and 16 from J, leaving 10 bases between them. The germline CDR1 and CDR2 sequences are KGHDR and SFDVKD. DNA for the CDR3: TGTGCCACCAGTGACGGACAAGGACTCCACTTT. The encoded protein is CATSDGQGLHF.

This clonotype was observed at least ten times. The J gene is TRBJ2-3, the V gene TRBV5-1, with 7 bases that match TRBD1. The CDR3 covers 16 residues. The junction had 10 bases not matched to a gene; V was cut back by 4 bases and J by 2 bases. Germline lookup yields CDR1 SGHRS and CDR2 YFSETQ. The CDR3 here is CASSRTLTGSTDTQYF. As DNA, the CDR3 is TGCGCCAGCAGCCGAACCCTGACAGGGTCCACAGATACGCAGTATTTT.

For this clonotype: This clone may be a read error of a much larger clone one base away. V is TRBV27 and J is TRBJ1-2; D remains unclear. The CDR3 is made up of 12 amino acids. Germline lookup yields CDR1 MNHEY and CDR2 SMNVEV (reference sequence). V lost 7 bases, J lost 6 bases, and 12 bases lay in between. The CDR3 region is CASIARPHGYTF. Written as DNA, the CDR3 is TGTGCCAGCATCGCACGGCCGCATGGCTACACCTTC.

This clonotype came up a few times. The genes are TRBV20-1 and TRBJ2-7; the match to TRBD1 covers 7 bases. The CDR3 is made up of 10 amino acids. Germline CDR1 is DFQATT and CDR2 is SNEGSKA (reference sequence). The CDR3: CSPTGLEQYF. DNA of the CDR3: TGCAGCCCGACAGGGCTCGAGCAGTACTTC.

Notes on this clonotype: This could be a read error, since a much larger clone is one nucleotide away. J is TRBJ1-1 and V is TRBV30; 9 positions match TRBD1. The germline CDR1 and CDR2 sequences are GTSNPN and SVGIG (reference sequence). CDR3 size: 13 residues. Written as DNA, the CDR3 is TGTGCCCGGAGGGGACAGGGGAACACTGAAGCTTTCTTT. It is translated as CARRGQGNTEAFF.

A few counts support this clonotype. This chain uses TRBV5-1 with TRBJ2-5; TRBD2 might be the D (6 bases). Trimming stripped 3 bases from V and 2 bases from J, with 20 bases between. Germline V gene data show CDR1 as SGHRS and CDR2 as YFSETQ. The CDR3 covers 17 residues. The CDR3 bases are TGCGCCAGCAGCTCCTTGGGGCGGGGAGAGAGTCAAGAGACCCAGTACTTC. Translating it yields CASSSLGRGESQETQYF.

This clonotype turned up a few times. The junction differs from germline at one of its ends, possibly a read error. V is TRBV12-5 and J is TRBJ2-1; TRBD1 agrees at 7 bases. The V gene's germline CDR1 is LGHNT and CDR2 FRNRAP. This CDR3 comprises 14 residues. This CDR3 is CASGTGAPPNEQLF. The CDR3 nucleotides read TGTGCTAGTGGTACAGGGGCTCCCCCCAATGAGCAGCTCTTC.

This clonotype was detected ten times or more. The rearrangement joins TRBV18 to TRBJ2-1; D gene unclear. This CDR3 has 14 residues. Trimming cost V 3 bases and J 9 bases, with 15 bases left between them. CDR1 KGHSH and CDR2 LQKENI come from the germline V gene. CDR3 amino acids: CASSPNQAEAEQFF. The CDR3 DNA follows: TGTGCCAGCTCACCCAATCAAGCCGAGGCTGAGCAGTTCTTC. The whole variable domain, remainder taken from reference TRBV18 and TRBJ2-1, is NAGVMQNPRHLVRRRGQEARLRCSPMKGHSHVYWYRQLPEEGLKFMVYLQKENIIDESGMPKERFSAEFPKEGPSILRIQQVVRGDSAAYFCASSPNQAEAEQFFGPGTRLTVL.

Details on this clonotype: A read error is likely, as this CDR3 ends without the conserved phenylalanine or tryptophan. The chain joins TRBV3-1 to TRBJ2-7, with a possible D match to TRBD2 (5 bases). The CDR3 sequence is 13 residues long. V dropped 4 bases and J dropped 5 bases, with 12 bases sitting between them. Germline V gene sequence: CDR1 LGHDT, CDR2 YNNKEL (reference sequence). DNA for the CDR3: TGTGCCAGCAGCCCGCGGGCCTACGACGAGCAGTACCTC. Translated, it gives CASSPRAYDEQYL.

At least ten counts were recorded for this clonotype. The chain uses TRBV5-1 and TRBJ2-4; D unclear. Trimming removed 0 bases at V and 0 bases at J, with 10 bases between. The V gene's germline CDR1 is SGHRS and CDR2 YFSETQ. The CDR3 runs 16 residues. CDR3 in amino acids: CASSLDAAVAKNIQYF. Here the CDR3 DNA reads TGCGCCAGCAGCTTGGATGCGGCCGTAGCCAAAAACATTCAGTACTTC.

This clonotype has just a few counts. The chain carries TRBV7-3 and TRBJ1-1; TRBD1 matches at 9 bases. Per germline, CDR1 SGHTA and CDR2 FQGTGA. CDR3 length: 14 amino acids. V shed 5 bases, J shed 6 bases, and the junction held 7 bases outside the gene matches. In DNA, the CDR3 is TGTGCCAGCAGCCCGGGACAGGGTACCTCTGAAGCTTTCTTT. As protein: CASSPGQGTSEAFF.

This clonotype has ten or more counts. The chain is built from TRBV29-1 and TRBJ2-1; 7 bases are shared with TRBD2. The trim removed 6 bases at V and 2 bases at J, leaving 4 bases unmatched. The CDR3 spans 13 residues. The V gene's germline CDR1 is SQVTM and CDR2 ANQGSEA. The CDR3 nucleotides are TGCAGCGTGCCGGGACTACCCTACAATGAGCAGTTCTTC. Amino acids: CSVPGLPYNEQFF.

This clonotype has ten or more counts. The chain recombines TRBV9 with TRBJ2-7, with D perhaps TRBD2 (6 bases). The V end lost 3 bases, the J end lost 2 bases, and 15 bases lay between the germline ends. Germline assignment: CDR1 SGDLS and CDR2 YYNGEE. The CDR3 has 15 amino acids. The CDR3 coding sequence is TGTGCCAGCAGCGGGGGACTGATGGAAACCTACGAGCAGTACTTC. It encodes CASSGGLMETYEQYF.